The sequence of this T cell receptor beta chain was determined in a study of blood T cell repertoires in COVID-19 (dated by TCRdb to 2018 to 2021). Notes on the research overall: Samples from collaborators originated in the United States, Italy and Spain and spanned both the acute and convalescent phases of COVID-19. The repertoires were released in a freely available public database meant as a resource for research on the immune response to SARS-CoV-2. Deeply sampled blood TCRbeta repertoires from subjects exposed to, actively infected with, or recovered from COVID-19 were included in the dataset. Where HLA class I and class II types were available, the types were taken from metadata supplied by the sample provider, not from assay-based typing. Sample metadata almost always included a de-identified subject ID, COVID-19 status, age in years and sex. Samples were obtained from the ongoing ImmuneRACE study (first 160 participants) and from 1,254 subjects provided by 6 global collaborators. The prospective study material was composed of cDNA or gDNA derived from T cells, B-cell-depleted T cells, or PBMCs.

Results the study describes overall, beyond this receptor: Clinical and demographic metadata were provided uncurated, with the amount varying by source and participant.

Of note for this clone: Its antigen is currently not known. No much larger clone is present one base from it, and per-base qualities are unavailable.

At one collaborating source in Seattle, patients were enrolled during active infection and were followed longitudinally through the course of disease. Collaborating institutions collected whole blood in K2EDTA tubes following their own protocols. Collaborator samples were shipped for TCRbeta analysis as frozen whole blood, isolated PBMCs, or DNA extracted from either sample type. Trimming removed 6 bases from V and 2 bases from J; the gene matches leave 7 bases unexplained. The CDR3 numbers 14 residues from cysteine through phenylalanine. Solely the CDR3 DNA is kept, with 42 bases framed from the first base. As encoded in the germline V gene, CDR1 is SGHTA while CDR2 is FQGNSA. TCRbeta CDR3 regions were amplified from genomic DNA by means of the immunoSEQ Assay, a bias-controlled multiplex PCR. In the original analysis: Within the assay, amplification of reference gene primers was used to estimate how many nucleated cells each sample contained. To quantify the absolute abundance of each unique TCRbeta CDR3 rearrangement, sequence reads were collapsed and filtered. For each sample, productive Simpson clonality was calculated as the square root of Simpson's diversity index over productive rearrangements. The clones in this table, taken by TCRdb from immuneACCESS, are in-frame only. Not every clone is retained; where verified, under half of the shortfall comes from an unresolved V gene, and the cause of the rest is unknown. V, J and clone size derive from that table, while D and trimming were established from the DNA sequence. For this sample there are 25,000 to 35,000 clones; 85% to 95% appear just once. The top ten clonotypes cover 0.83% of the sample.

This sequence was found in a woman aged 65 to 85 with COVID-19, enrolled during active disease. Sequenced input: peripheral blood. The rearrangement combines TRBV7-2 with TRBJ2-7; TRBD2 lines up with 7 middle nucleotides. This receptor has the CDR3 CASRFGGGAYEQYF. The nucleotide sequence reads as follows: TGTGCCAGCAGATTTGGTGGGGGGGCCTACGAGCAGTACTTC.